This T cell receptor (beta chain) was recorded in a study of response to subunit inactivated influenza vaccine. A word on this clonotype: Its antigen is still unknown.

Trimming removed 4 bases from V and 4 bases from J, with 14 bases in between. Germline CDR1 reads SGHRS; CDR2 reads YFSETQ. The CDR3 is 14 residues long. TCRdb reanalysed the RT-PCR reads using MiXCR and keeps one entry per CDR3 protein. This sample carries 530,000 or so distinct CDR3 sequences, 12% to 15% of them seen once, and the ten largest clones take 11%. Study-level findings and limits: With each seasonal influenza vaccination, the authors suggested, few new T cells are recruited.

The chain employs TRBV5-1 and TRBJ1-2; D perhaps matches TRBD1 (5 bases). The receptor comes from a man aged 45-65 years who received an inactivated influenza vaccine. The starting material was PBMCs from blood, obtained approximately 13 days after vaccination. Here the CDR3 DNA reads TGCGCCAGCAGCAGGCCAGGGAGTGGCTATGGCTACACCTTC. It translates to CASSRPGSGYGYTF.